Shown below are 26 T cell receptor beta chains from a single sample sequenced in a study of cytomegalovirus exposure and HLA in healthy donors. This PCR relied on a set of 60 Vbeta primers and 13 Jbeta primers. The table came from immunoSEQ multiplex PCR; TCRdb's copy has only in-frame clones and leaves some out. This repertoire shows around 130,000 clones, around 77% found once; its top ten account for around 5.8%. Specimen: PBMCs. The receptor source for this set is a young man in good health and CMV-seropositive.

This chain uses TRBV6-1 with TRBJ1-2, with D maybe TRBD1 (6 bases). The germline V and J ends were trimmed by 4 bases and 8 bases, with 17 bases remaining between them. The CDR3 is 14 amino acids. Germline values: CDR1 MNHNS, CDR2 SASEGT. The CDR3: CASSAPGGWGGYTF. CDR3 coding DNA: TGTGCCAGCAGTGCCCCGGGGGGCTGGGGCGGCTACACCTTC.

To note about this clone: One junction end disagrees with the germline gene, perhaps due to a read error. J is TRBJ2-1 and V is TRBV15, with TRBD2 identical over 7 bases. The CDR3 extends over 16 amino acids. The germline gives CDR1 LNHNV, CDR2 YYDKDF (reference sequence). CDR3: CATRRVTGGIYNEQFF. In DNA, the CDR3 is TGTGCCACCAGGAGAGTAACGGGGGGTATCTACAATGAGCAGTTCTTC.

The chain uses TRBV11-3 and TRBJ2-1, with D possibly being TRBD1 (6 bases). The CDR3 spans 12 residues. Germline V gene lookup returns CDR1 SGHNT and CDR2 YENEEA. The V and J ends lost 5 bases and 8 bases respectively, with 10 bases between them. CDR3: CASSKQGDEQFF. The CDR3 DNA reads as TGTGCCAGCAGCAAACAGGGAGATGAGCAGTTCTTC.

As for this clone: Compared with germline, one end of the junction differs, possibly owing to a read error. The CDR3 reads CASSLVRATGNSIYF. CDR3 nucleotides: TGCGCCAGCAGCTTGGTCAGGGCCACTGGAAACAGCATATATTTT. The chain carries TRBV5-1 and TRBJ1-3, with a possible D match to TRBD1 (5 bases). The CDR3 consists of 15 residues. Germline V gene lookup returns CDR1 SGHRS and CDR2 YFSETQ.

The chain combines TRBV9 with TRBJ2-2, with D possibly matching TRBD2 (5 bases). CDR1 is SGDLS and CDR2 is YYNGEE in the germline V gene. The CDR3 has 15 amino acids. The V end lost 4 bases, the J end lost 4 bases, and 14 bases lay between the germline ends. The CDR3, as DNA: TGTGCCAGCAGCTCCGGGGTCGACCTCACCGGGGAGCTGTTTTTT. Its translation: CASSSGVDLTGELFF.

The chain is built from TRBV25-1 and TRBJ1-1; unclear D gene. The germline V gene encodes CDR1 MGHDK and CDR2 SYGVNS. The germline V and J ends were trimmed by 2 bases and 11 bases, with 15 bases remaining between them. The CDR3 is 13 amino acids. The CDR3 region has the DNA TGTGCCAGCAGTGAAGAAGCCATTCCGGTCGCTTTCTTT. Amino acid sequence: CASSEEAIPVAFF.

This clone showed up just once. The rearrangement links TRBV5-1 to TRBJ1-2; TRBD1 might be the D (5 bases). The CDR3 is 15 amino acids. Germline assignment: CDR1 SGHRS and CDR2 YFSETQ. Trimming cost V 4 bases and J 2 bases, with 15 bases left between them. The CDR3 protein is CASSKTADRNYGYTF. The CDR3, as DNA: TGCGCCAGCAGCAAGACAGCCGATCGAAACTATGGCTACACCTTC.

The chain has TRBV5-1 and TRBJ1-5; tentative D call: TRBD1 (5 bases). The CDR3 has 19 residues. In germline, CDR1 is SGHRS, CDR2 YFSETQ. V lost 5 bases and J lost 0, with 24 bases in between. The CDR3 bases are TGCGCCAGCAGTCCCAAGGCCAGGGCAGGGACTTATAGCAATCAGCCCCAGCATTTT. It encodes CASSPKARAGTYSNQPQHF.

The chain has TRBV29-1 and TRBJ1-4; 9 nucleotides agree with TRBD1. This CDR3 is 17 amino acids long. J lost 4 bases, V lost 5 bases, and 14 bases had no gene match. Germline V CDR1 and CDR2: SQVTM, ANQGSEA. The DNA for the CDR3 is TGCAGCGTTCTGGACAGGGGTGCAGGTATCATTAATGAAAAACTGTTTTTT. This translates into CSVLDRGAGIINEKLFF.

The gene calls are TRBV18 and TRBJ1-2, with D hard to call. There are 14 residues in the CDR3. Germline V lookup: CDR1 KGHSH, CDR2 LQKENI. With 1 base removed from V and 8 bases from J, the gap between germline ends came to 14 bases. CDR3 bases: TGTGCCAGCTCACCACGGTTTTCGGCGGGCGGCTACACCTTC. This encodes CASSPRFSAGGYTF.

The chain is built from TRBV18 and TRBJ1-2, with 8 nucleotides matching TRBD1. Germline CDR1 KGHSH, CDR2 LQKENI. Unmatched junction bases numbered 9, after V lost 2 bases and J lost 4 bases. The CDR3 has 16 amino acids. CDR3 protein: CASSPEQGANLYGYTF. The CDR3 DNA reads TGTGCCAGCTCACCAGAGCAGGGGGCGAATCTCTATGGCTACACCTTC.

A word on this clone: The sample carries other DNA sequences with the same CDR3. The CDR3, as DNA: TGTGCCTGGTCGGTTATGAACACTGAAGCTTTCTTT. It is translated as CAWSVMNTEAFF. The chain recombines TRBV30 with TRBJ1-1, with D hard to call. Germline V gene sequence: CDR1 GTSNPN, CDR2 SVGIG (reference sequence). The CDR3 runs to 12 residues. V lost 5 bases to trimming and J lost 0 bases, with 7 bases between them.

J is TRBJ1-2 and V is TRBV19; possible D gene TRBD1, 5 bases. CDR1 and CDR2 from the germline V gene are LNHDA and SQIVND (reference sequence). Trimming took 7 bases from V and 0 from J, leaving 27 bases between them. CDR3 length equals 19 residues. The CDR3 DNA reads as TGTGCCAGTACCGCGGACTTACAGGAGGGGTTAAATCCTAACTATGGCTACACCTTC. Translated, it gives CASTADLQEGLNPNYGYTF.

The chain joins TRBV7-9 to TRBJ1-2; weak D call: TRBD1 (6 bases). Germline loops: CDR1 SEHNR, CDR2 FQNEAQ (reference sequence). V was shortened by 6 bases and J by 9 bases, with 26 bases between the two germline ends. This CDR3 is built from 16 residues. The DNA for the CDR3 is TGTGCCAGCAGTTCCGGGGGGGCGAGAGTGGTCGTTAGCTACACCTTC. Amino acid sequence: CASSSGGARVVVSYTF.

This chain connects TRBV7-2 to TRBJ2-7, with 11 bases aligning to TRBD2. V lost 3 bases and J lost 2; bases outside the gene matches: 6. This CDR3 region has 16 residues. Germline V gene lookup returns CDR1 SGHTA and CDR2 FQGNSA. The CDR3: CASSFYLAGGTYEQYF. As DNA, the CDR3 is TGTGCCAGCAGCTTCTACCTAGCGGGAGGTACCTACGAGCAGTACTTC.

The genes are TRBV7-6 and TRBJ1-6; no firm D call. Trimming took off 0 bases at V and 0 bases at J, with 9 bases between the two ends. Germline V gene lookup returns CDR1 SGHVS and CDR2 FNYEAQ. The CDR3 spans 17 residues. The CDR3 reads CASSLAARSSYNSPLHF. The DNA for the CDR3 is TGTGCCAGCAGCTTAGCGGCAAGGAGCTCCTATAATTCACCCCTCCACTTT.

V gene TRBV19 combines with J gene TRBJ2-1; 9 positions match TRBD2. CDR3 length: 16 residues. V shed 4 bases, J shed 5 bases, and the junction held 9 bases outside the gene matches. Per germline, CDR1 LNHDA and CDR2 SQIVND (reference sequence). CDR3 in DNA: TGTGCCAGTAGTACCTTTCTAGCGGGACCTAACAATGAGCAGTTCTTC. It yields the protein CASSTFLAGPNNEQFF.

CDR3 nucleotides: TGTGCCAGCAGCCAGCCGGGGGGCAGGGTCCATGAGCAGTTCTTC. Amino acids: CASSQPGGRVHEQFF. This sequence joins TRBV11-2 and TRBJ2-1, with a weak D call TRBD2 (7 bases). The CDR3 covers 15 residues. Germline V gives CDR1 SGHAT, CDR2 FQNNGV. Trimming left V 5 bases short and J 8 bases short, with 19 bases between. The full variable domain, its missing parts supplied by reference TRBV11-2 and TRBJ2-1, is EAGVAQSPRYKIIEKRQSVAFWCNPISGHATLYWYQQILGQGPKLLIQFQNNGVVDDSQLPKDRFSAERLKGVDSTLKIQPAKLEDSAVYLCASSQPGGRVHEQFFGPGTRLTVL.

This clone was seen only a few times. CDR3 sequence reads: CASNPGQSTGELFF. CDR3 DNA sequence: TGTGCCAGCAACCCGGGACAGAGCACCGGGGAGCTGTTTTTT. V gene TRBV5-5 combines with J gene TRBJ2-2; 7 bases map to TRBD1. The V and J ends lost 6 bases and 4 bases, in that order; junction bases with no gene match: 6. Germline V gives CDR1 SGHKS, CDR2 YYEKEE (reference sequence). The CDR3 is 14 amino acids.

The CDR3 protein is CASSPNRQKGYTF. The CDR3 DNA sequence: TGTGCCAGCAGCCCCAACCGACAGAAGGGTTACACCTTC. The chain has TRBV5-6 and TRBJ1-2, with D perhaps TRBD1 (5 bases). Trimming pared 4 bases from V and 11 bases from J, leaving 18 bases between. Germline loops: CDR1 SGHDT, CDR2 YYEEEE. CDR3 size: 13 residues.

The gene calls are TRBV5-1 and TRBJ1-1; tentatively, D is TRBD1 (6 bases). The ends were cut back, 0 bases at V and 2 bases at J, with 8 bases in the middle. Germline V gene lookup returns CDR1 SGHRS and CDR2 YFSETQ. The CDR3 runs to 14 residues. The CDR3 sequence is CASSLGTANTEAFF. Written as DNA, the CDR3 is TGCGCCAGCAGCTTGGGGACAGCAAACACTGAAGCTTTCTTT.

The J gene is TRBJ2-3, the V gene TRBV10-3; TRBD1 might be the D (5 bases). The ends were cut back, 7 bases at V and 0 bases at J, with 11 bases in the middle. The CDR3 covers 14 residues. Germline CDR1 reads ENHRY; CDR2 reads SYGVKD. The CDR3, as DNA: TGTGCCATCACCAGGACACCCAGCACAGATACGCAGTATTTT. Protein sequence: CAITRTPSTDTQYF.

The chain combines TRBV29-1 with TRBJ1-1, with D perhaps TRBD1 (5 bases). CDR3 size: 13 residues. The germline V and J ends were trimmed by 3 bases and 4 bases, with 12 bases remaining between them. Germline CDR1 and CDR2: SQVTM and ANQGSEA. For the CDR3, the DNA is TGCAGCGTTGAGTGGGGGGGAGGCACTGAAGCTTTCTTT. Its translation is CSVEWGGGTEAFF.

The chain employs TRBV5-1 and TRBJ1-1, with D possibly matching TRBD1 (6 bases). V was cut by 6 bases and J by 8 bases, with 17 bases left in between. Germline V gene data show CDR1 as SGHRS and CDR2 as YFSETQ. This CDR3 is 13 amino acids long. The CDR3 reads CASISTGTNEAFF. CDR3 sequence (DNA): TGCGCCAGCATCTCAACCGGGACAAACGAAGCTTTCTTT.

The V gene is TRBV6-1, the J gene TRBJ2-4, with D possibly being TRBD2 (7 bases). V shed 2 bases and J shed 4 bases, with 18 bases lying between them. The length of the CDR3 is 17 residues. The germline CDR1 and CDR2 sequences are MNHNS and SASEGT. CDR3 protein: CASSESGRGSGKNIQYF. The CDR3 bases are TGTGCCAGCAGTGAATCGGGGAGGGGGTCGGGGAAAAACATTCAGTACTTC.

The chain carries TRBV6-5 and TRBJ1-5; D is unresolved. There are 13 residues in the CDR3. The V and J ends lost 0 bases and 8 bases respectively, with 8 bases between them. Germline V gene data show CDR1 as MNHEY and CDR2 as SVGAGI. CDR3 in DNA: TGTGCCAGCAGTTACTCGACCGGGGAGCCCCAGCATTTT. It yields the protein CASSYSTGEPQHF.